The 20 T cell receptor beta chains presented below share a single source sample, sequenced in a study of cytomegalovirus exposure and HLA in healthy donors. It was with 60 Vbeta and 13 Jbeta primers that the PCR ran. Assay: immunoSEQ multiplex PCR; the TCRdb copy retains only in-frame clones and omits some. This sample contains 85,000 or so clones. The sample consisted of PBMCs. These receptors all come from a young woman in good health and CMV-seronegative.

The genes are TRBV6-6 and TRBJ1-5; TRBD1 is a possible D gene (5 bases). This CDR3 spans 15 amino acids. Germline V gene lookup returns CDR1 MNHNY and CDR2 SVGAGI (reference sequence). The germline V and J ends were trimmed by 2 bases and 1 base, with 9 bases remaining between them. The CDR3: CASSYDRASNQPQHF. The CDR3 bases are TGTGCCAGCAGTTACGACAGAGCAAGCAATCAGCCCCAGCATTTT.

The chain couples TRBV6-1 to TRBJ1-1; D is unresolved. Looked up from germline, CDR1 is MNHNS and CDR2 is SASEGT. The CDR3 totals 13 residues. V was pared by 7 bases and J by 9 bases, with 18 bases between. CDR3 DNA sequence: TGTGCCAGCAATACAGCTTCCTACCAACAAGCTTTCTTT. Translation: CASNTASYQQAFF.

V and J are TRBV4-1 and TRBJ1-1; 11 bases map to TRBD1. Germline CDR1 MGHRA, CDR2 YSYEKL. The V gene end was trimmed by 8 bases and the J gene end by 1 base; junction bases not matched to a gene: 3. The CDR3 has 14 residues. CDR3 region: CASGQGARNTEAFF. In DNA form, the CDR3 reads TGCGCCAGCGGACAGGGGGCGAGGAACACTGAAGCTTTCTTT.

The rearrangement links TRBV11-2 to TRBJ2-1; TRBD2 is a possible D gene (5 bases). V lost 5 bases and J 9 bases, leaving 14 bases between the germline ends. The CDR3 loop spans 13 amino acids. Germline values: CDR1 SGHAT, CDR2 FQNNGV. CDR3 sequence reads: CASSPSLVSEQFF. The CDR3 DNA reads as TGTGCCAGCAGCCCATCACTAGTTAGTGAGCAGTTCTTC.

The rearrangement links TRBV18 to TRBJ2-7, with 7 positions matching TRBD1. There are 16 residues in the CDR3. V trimming: 3 bases; J trimming: 3 bases; junction bases outside the gene matches: 11. The germline V gene encodes CDR1 KGHSH and CDR2 LQKENI. CDR3 protein: CASSPRPFDRVYEQYF. The DNA for the CDR3 is TGTGCCAGCTCACCCCGGCCTTTTGACAGGGTCTACGAGCAGTACTTC.

The chain recombines TRBV4-1 with TRBJ1-3; TRBD1 is a possible D gene (5 bases). CDR3 length: 18 residues. V was shortened by 0 bases and J by 0 bases, with 15 bases between the two germline ends. Germline V gene lookup returns CDR1 MGHRA and CDR2 YSYEKL. CDR3 sequence reads: CASSQESGLRTSGNTIYF. The CDR3 region has the DNA TGCGCCAGCAGCCAAGAATCAGGGCTACGTACCTCTGGAAACACCATATATTTT.

The chain recombines TRBV6-1 with TRBJ1-2, with D tentatively TRBD1 (5 bases). The CDR3 length is 16 residues. Deletions cut 4 bases from V and 4 bases from J, with 19 bases between. Germline CDR1 is MNHNS and CDR2 is SASEGT. CDR3 DNA sequence: TGTGCCAGCAGTGGGGGCCCGTCCAGGAACCTCTATGGCTACACCTTC. Translated, it gives CASSGGPSRNLYGYTF.

This chain links TRBV5-6 with TRBJ1-1; tentatively, D is TRBD1 (6 bases). V gave up 5 bases and J gave up 0 bases, with 23 bases separating them. Germline CDR1 SGHDT, CDR2 YYEEEE. This CDR3 contains 18 residues. CDR3 coding DNA: TGTGCCAGCAGGAGAACGGGCCAGGGGATGAGGTTGAACACTGAAGCTTTCTTT. Translated, it gives CASRRTGQGMRLNTEAFF.

The chain employs TRBV6-1 and TRBJ1-3, with 8 bases matching TRBD1. Germline CDR1 is MNHNS and CDR2 is SASEGT. J was trimmed by 8 bases and V by 5 bases; bases with no gene match: 11. The CDR3 is made up of 15 amino acids. CDR3 region: CASSKQGDRRDTIYF. The CDR3 DNA follows: TGTGCCAGCAGTAAGCAAGGGGACAGGCGGGACACCATATATTTT.

V usage is TRBV18 and J usage is TRBJ1-6, with 7 bases lining up with TRBD1. With V trimmed by 1 base and J by 1 base, 7 bases remained unmatched. The V gene's germline CDR1 is KGHSH and CDR2 LQKENI. CDR3 length: 18 amino acids. The CDR3: CASSPRRQGVSYNSPLHF. For the CDR3, the DNA is TGTGCCAGCTCACCACGGAGACAGGGTGTATCCTATAATTCACCCCTCCACTTT. Filled out from reference TRBV18 and TRBJ1-6, the complete variable domain reads NAGVMQNPRHLVRRRGQEARLRCSPMKGHSHVYWYRQLPEEGLKFMVYLQKENIIDESGMPKERFSAEFPKEGPSILRIQQVVRGDSAAYFCASSPRRQGVSYNSPLHFGNGTRLTVT.

This chain joins TRBV27 and TRBJ2-5, with 8 bases lining up with TRBD2. V shed 3 bases and J 2 bases; nucleotides not matched to a gene: 5. Germline CDR1 reads MNHEY; CDR2 reads SMNVEV (reference sequence). This CDR3 region has 15 residues. CDR3 nucleotide sequence: TGTGCCAGCAGTTTGCTCGCGGGGGGTCAAGAGACCCAGTACTTC. This codes for CASSLLAGGQETQYF.

The gene calls are TRBV11-2 and TRBJ2-1; TRBD2 is a possible D gene (6 bases). Trimming stripped 1 base from V and 7 bases from J, with 17 bases between. The CDR3 length is 16 residues. Germline lookup yields CDR1 SGHAT and CDR2 FQNNGV. In nucleotides, the CDR3 is TGTGCCAGCAGCTTAGTGGGGGGTTTAAAAGGTAATGAGCAGTTCTTC. It codes for CASSLVGGLKGNEQFF.

V is TRBV2 and J is TRBJ1-2; weak D call: TRBD1 (5 bases). The V end was cut by 2 bases, the J end by 4 bases, with 17 bases between. The CDR3 runs to 16 residues. Germline CDR1 and CDR2: SNHLY and FYNNEI. The chain's CDR3 is CASSEIEARASYGYTF. CDR3 coding DNA: TGTGCCAGCAGTGAAATCGAGGCCAGGGCCTCCTATGGCTACACCTTC.

This rearrangement joins TRBV5-1 to TRBJ2-1; 8 nucleotides match TRBD2. The germline CDR1 and CDR2 sequences are SGHRS and YFSETQ. The CDR3 is 15 residues long. Trimming took 4 bases from V and 8 from J; bases not matched to a gene: 11. CDR3 amino acids: CASSREGPTVHEQFF. Written as DNA, the CDR3 is TGCGCCAGCAGCCGGGAGGGACCGACAGTCCATGAGCAGTTCTTC.

V usage is TRBV7-9 and J usage is TRBJ1-1, with D perhaps TRBD1 (5 bases). The CDR3 totals 16 residues. Germline V gives CDR1 SEHNR, CDR2 FQNEAQ (reference sequence). With 2 bases removed from V and 3 bases from J, the gap between germline ends came to 16 bases. The CDR3 sequence: CASSLNPPGVDTEAFF. DNA for the CDR3: TGTGCCAGCAGCTTAAACCCCCCGGGGGTGGACACTGAAGCTTTCTTT.

The chain has TRBV6-1 and TRBJ1-2; D might be TRBD1 (5 bases). CDR3 length: 15 residues. Trimming removed 2 bases from V and 4 bases from J, with 14 bases in between. Germline V gene data show CDR1 as MNHNS and CDR2 as SASEGT. The chain's CDR3 is CASSERGGRAYGYTF. CDR3 nucleotide sequence: TGTGCCAGCAGTGAAAGGGGAGGCAGGGCCTATGGCTACACCTTC.

The gene calls are TRBV14 and TRBJ2-7; D is possibly TRBD2 (6 bases). The CDR3 runs 14 residues. V lost 3 bases and J 7 bases, leaving 16 bases between the germline ends. The germline V gene has CDR1 SGHDN and CDR2 FVKESK. The CDR3 DNA sequence: TGTGCCAGCAGCCAGGGGAGGTTCCTAGAAGAGCAGTACTTC. This encodes CASSQGRFLEEQYF.

The chain is built from TRBV30 and TRBJ1-5; TRBD1 might be the D (6 bases). The CDR3 is made up of 13 amino acids. Germline V CDR1 and CDR2: GTSNPN, SVGIG (reference sequence). Trimming took 5 bases from V and 0 from J, leaving 8 bases between them. The CDR3 reads CAWGQSSNQPQHF. The CDR3, as DNA: TGTGCCTGGGGACAGTCTAGCAATCAGCCCCAGCATTTT.

The chain joins TRBV9 to TRBJ2-7; 11 bases agree with TRBD1. Looked up from germline, CDR1 is SGDLS and CDR2 is YYNGEE. The V and J ends lost 3 bases and 4 bases, in that order; junction bases with no gene match: 3. CDR3 length: 14 residues. This CDR3 reads CASSGGTGGYEQYF. The CDR3 DNA follows: TGTGCCAGCAGCGGGGGGACAGGGGGTTACGAGCAGTACTTC.

V gene TRBV10-3 combines with J gene TRBJ2-3; no reliable D call. Trimming removed 7 bases at V and 0 bases at J, with 11 bases between. The germline CDR1 and CDR2 sequences are ENHRY and SYGVKD. The CDR3 consists of 14 residues. The CDR3 is CAIKPQASTDTQYF. As DNA, the CDR3 is TGTGCCATCAAACCGCAAGCTAGCACAGATACGCAGTATTTT.